What follows are 14 T cell receptor beta chains derived from one specimen sequenced in a study of graft-versus-host responses after intestinal transplantation. This table comes from immunoSEQ multiplex PCR, and its TCRdb copy is limited to in-frame clones, with some not included. The sample carries some 45,000 clones, over 85% recorded once. Sequences were derived from PBMCs, sampled approximately 360 days after intestinal transplant. These receptors were obtained from a human patient who received an intestinal transplant, so some T cells may come from the graft donor.

The rearrangement uses TRBV5-4 and TRBJ2-3; possible D gene TRBD2, 5 bases. Germline V CDR1 and CDR2: SGHNT, YYREEE (reference sequence). Trimming stripped 4 bases from V and 1 base from J, with 16 bases between. This CDR3 contains 16 residues. CDR3 DNA sequence: TGTGCCAGCAGCCCCCGAGGGCCACAAGGCACAGATACGCAGTATTTT. Residues: CASSPRGPQGTDTQYF.

The CDR3, as DNA: TGTGCCAGCAGCTCTGGACAGGGCGGCGCCGGGGAGCTGTTTTTT. Translating it yields CASSSGQGGAGELFF. The chain carries TRBV7-7 and TRBJ2-2; 8 nucleotides match TRBD1. Losses at the gene ends were 4 bases for V and 6 bases for J; bases not matched to a gene: 7. Germline CDR1 and CDR2: SSHAT and FNYEAQ (reference sequence). This CDR3 contains 15 residues.

The rearrangement uses TRBV7-7 and TRBJ2-1; TRBD2 matches at 10 bases. The V gene end was trimmed by 0 bases and the J gene end by 7 bases; junction bases not matched to a gene: 6. The CDR3 covers 16 residues. Germline V gives CDR1 SSHAT, CDR2 FNYEAQ (reference sequence). CDR3 residues: CASSLAGLAGANEQFF. In DNA, the CDR3 is TGTGCCAGCAGCTTAGCTGGGCTAGCGGGGGCAAATGAGCAGTTCTTC.

The chain joins TRBV4-2 to TRBJ2-5; unclear D gene. Germline assignment: CDR1 LGHNA and CDR2 YNFKEQ. This CDR3 region has 15 residues. Trimming removed 5 bases from V and 5 bases from J, with 18 bases in between. Here the CDR3 DNA reads TGTGCCAGCAGCTTTATGACCTCGGGCAGGGAGACCCAGTACTTC. Protein product: CASSFMTSGRETQYF.

The chain has TRBV13 and TRBJ1-1, with D perhaps TRBD1 (6 bases). The ends were cut back, 4 bases at V and 5 bases at J, with 17 bases in the middle. Germline CDR1 and CDR2: PRHDT and FYEKMQ (reference sequence). There are 15 residues in the CDR3. The CDR3: CASSSPVNRETEAFF. CDR3 nucleotides: TGTGCCAGCAGCTCGCCCGTAAACAGGGAAACTGAAGCTTTCTTT.

As for this clone: Other DNA sequences in this specimen translate into the identical CDR3. This sequence joins TRBV7-6 and TRBJ2-3; D is undetermined. The germline V gene has CDR1 SGHVS and CDR2 FNYEAQ. The CDR3 is 13 amino acids. Trimming took off 5 bases at V and 2 bases at J, with 8 bases between the two ends. The CDR3 DNA follows: TGTGCCAGCAGCCTCGAGCACACAGATACGCAGTATTTT. This translates into CASSLEHTDTQYF.

The chain combines TRBV6-5 with TRBJ1-2, with D possibly TRBD1 on 6 matching bases. The CDR3 loop spans 11 amino acids. Germline assignment: CDR1 MNHEY and CDR2 SVGAGI. The V end was cut by 6 bases, the J end by 5 bases, with 7 bases between. CDR3 amino acids: CASRTGYGYTF. CDR3 in DNA: TGTGCCAGCAGAACAGGGTATGGCTACACCTTC.

The chain links TRBV6-8 to TRBJ1-1, with D tentatively TRBD1 (5 bases). The germline gives CDR1 MNHGY, CDR2 SAAAGT. The CDR3 has 11 residues. The ends were cut back, 7 bases at V and 7 bases at J, with 10 bases in the middle. The CDR3 DNA sequence: TGTGCCAGCACGGAAGGGGTTGAAGCTTTCTTT. The encoded protein is CASTEGVEAFF.

This chain links TRBV29-1 with TRBJ1-2, with D uncertain. Germline V gene data show CDR1 as SQVTM and CDR2 as ANQGSEA. V was shortened by 1 base and J by 2 bases, with 23 bases between the two germline ends. The length of the CDR3 is 18 residues. The CDR3 DNA is TGCAGCGTTGAAGGGCAGACGAACTTACCCCAAGCGAACTATGGCTACACCTTC. Protein: CSVEGQTNLPQANYGYTF.

The chain employs TRBV28 and TRBJ2-3; 9 bases fit TRBD1. This CDR3 is built from 15 residues. The V and J ends lost 8 bases and 4 bases, in that order; junction bases with no gene match: 10. Germline assignment: CDR1 MDHEN and CDR2 SYDVKM. CDR3 residues: CASSPSGQGSDTQYF. Written as DNA, the CDR3 is TGTGCCAGCTCGCCCTCGGGACAGGGCTCAGATACGCAGTATTTT.

The J gene is TRBJ2-2, the V gene TRBV6-6; D remains ambiguous. V lost 1 base and J 6 bases, leaving 6 bases between the germline ends. The CDR3 consists of 13 residues. CDR1 is MNHNY, CDR2 SVGAGI, per germline (reference sequence). CDR3 sequence reads: CASSYLGSGELFF. The CDR3 DNA reads as TGTGCCAGCAGTTACTTGGGATCCGGGGAGCTGTTTTTT.

The chain uses TRBV13 and TRBJ2-3; the D gene is possibly TRBD2 (5 bases). CDR1 is PRHDT, CDR2 FYEKMQ, per germline (reference sequence). This CDR3 contains 13 residues. V was pared by 5 bases and J by 3 bases, with 9 bases between. This CDR3 is CASSGTGTDTQYF. The DNA for the CDR3 is TGTGCCAGCAGCGGTACGGGGACAGATACGCAGTATTTT. The full variable domain, in which reference TRBV13 and TRBJ2-3 provide the parts outside the CDR3, is AAGVIQSPRHLIKEKRETATLKCYPIPRHDTVYWYQQGPGQDPQFLISFYEKMQSDKGSIPDRFSAQQFSDYHSELNMSSLELGDSALYFCASSGTGTDTQYFGPGTRLTVL.

This clone was observed a few times. This chain links TRBV10-1 with TRBJ1-3; possibly TRBD1 for D (5 bases). Trimming took off 0 bases at V and 2 bases at J, with 8 bases between the two ends. Germline lookup yields CDR1 WNHNN and CDR2 SYGVQD (reference sequence). The length of the CDR3 is 15 residues. CDR3 in amino acids: CASSESGGTGNTIYF. The CDR3 bases are TGCGCCAGCAGTGAGTCGGGGGGGACTGGAAACACCATATATTTT.

This clone has a single count. V gene TRBV6-4 combines with J gene TRBJ2-7, with 9 bases that match TRBD1. Unmatched junction bases numbered 5, after V lost 5 bases and J lost 6 bases. Germline V lookup: CDR1 MRHNA, CDR2 SNTAGT. The CDR3 runs 13 residues. CDR3 sequence reads: CASSQDRGGEQYF. The CDR3 bases are TGTGCCAGCAGTCAGGACAGGGGAGGCGAGCAGTACTTC.